This passage covers 21 T cell receptor beta chains from one sample sequenced in a study of cytomegalovirus exposure and HLA in healthy donors. Amplification used 60 Vbeta primers and 13 Jbeta primers. The data were produced by immunoSEQ multiplex PCR, yet TCRdb's version contains in-frame clones alone and is incomplete. Of some 110,000 clones in the sample, about four fifths were seen once. Input material: PBMCs. These receptor sequences come from a man under 40 in good health and CMV-seropositive.

This clone was found once. The CDR3 sequence: CASSSELAYNEQFF. CDR3 coding DNA: TGCGCCAGCAGCTCGGAGCTAGCCTACAATGAGCAGTTCTTC. J is TRBJ2-1 and V is TRBV5-1; D gene uncertain. This CDR3 contains 14 residues. Germline V gives CDR1 SGHRS, CDR2 YFSETQ. V lost 3 bases and J lost 2, with 9 bases in between.

V gene TRBV6-1 combines with J gene TRBJ1-4, with D possibly matching TRBD1 (5 bases). CDR3 length equals 16 residues. The V end was cut by 6 bases, the J end by 2 bases, with 16 bases between. Germline CDR1 is MNHNS and CDR2 is SASEGT. For the CDR3, the DNA is TGTGCCAGCAGGGAATCGGAGGGGAAGACTAATGAAAAACTGTTTTTT. Translation: CASRESEGKTNEKLFF.

The rearrangement joins TRBV6-4 to TRBJ2-1, with D possibly TRBD2 on 5 matching bases. There are 15 residues in the CDR3. V lost 8 bases and J lost 4, with 18 bases in between. Per germline, CDR1 MRHNA and CDR2 SNTAGT. The CDR3 DNA reads as TGTGCCAGCTCCCGGTTAGGACTCGGATACAATGAGCAGTTCTTC. It codes for CASSRLGLGYNEQFF.

The rearrangement links TRBV7-9 to TRBJ2-7; TRBD2 might be the D (6 bases). The CDR3 is 12 amino acids. Germline CDR1 reads SEHNR; CDR2 reads FQNEAQ (reference sequence). Trimming shortened V by 3 bases and J by 5 bases, and 8 bases separated the two germline ends. In DNA form, the CDR3 reads TGTGCCAGCAGCTTGGGGACTGACGAGCAGTACTTC. It is translated as CASSLGTDEQYF. Full variable domain (remainder filled in from reference TRBV7-9 and TRBJ2-7): DTGVSQNPRHKITKRGQNVTFRCDPISEHNRLYWYRQTLGQGPEFLTYFQNEAQLEKSRLLSDRFSAERPKGSFSTLEIQRTEQGDSAMYLCASSLGTDEQYFGPGTRLTVT.

For the CDR3, the DNA is TGTGCCAGTAGTTTACAGGGTACCCAGCATTTT. Residues: CASSLQGTQHF. The chain combines TRBV19 with TRBJ1-5, with a weak D call TRBD1 (6 bases). Trimming cost V 5 bases and J 11 bases, with 10 bases left between them. The CDR3 spans 11 residues. Looked up from germline, CDR1 is LNHDA and CDR2 is SQIVND (reference sequence).

The chain is built from TRBV6-1 and TRBJ2-6; D gene ambiguous. The CDR3 contains 15 residues. CDR1 MNHNS and CDR2 SASEGT come from the germline V gene. V was pared by 2 bases and J by 0 bases, with 5 bases between. The CDR3: CASSESNSGANVLTF. The CDR3 bases are TGTGCCAGCAGTGAATCCAACTCTGGGGCCAACGTCCTGACTTTC.

This rearrangement joins TRBV6-1 to TRBJ2-1; D perhaps matches TRBD2 (6 bases). Germline CDR1 is MNHNS and CDR2 is SASEGT. The CDR3 covers 15 residues. Trimming cost V 9 bases and J 0 bases, with 15 bases left between them. CDR3: CASTDGLSSYNEQFF. The CDR3 DNA follows: TGTGCCAGTACGGACGGACTAAGCTCCTACAATGAGCAGTTCTTC.

The chain recombines TRBV7-2 with TRBJ1-2; 7 bases map to TRBD1. V shed 3 bases, J shed 6 bases, and the junction held 4 bases outside the gene matches. The CDR3 is 13 residues long. In germline, CDR1 is SGHTA, CDR2 FQGNSA. As DNA, the CDR3 is TGTGCCAGCAGCTTGACAGGGCGTAATGGCTACACCTTC. The encoded protein is CASSLTGRNGYTF.

The chain has TRBV4-1 and TRBJ2-1; 9 nucleotides line up with TRBD2. Germline V lookup: CDR1 MGHRA, CDR2 YSYEKL. The CDR3 sequence is 15 residues long. The V segment lost 4 bases and the J segment 4 bases; nucleotides outside the gene matches: 5. CDR3 nucleotide sequence: TGCGCCAGCAGCCCGACTAGCGGAGCATACAATGAGCAGTTCTTC. The encoded protein is CASSPTSGAYNEQFF.

The rearrangement links TRBV4-1 to TRBJ1-6; D is perhaps TRBD1 (6 bases). Germline V gives CDR1 MGHRA, CDR2 YSYEKL. This CDR3 comprises 16 residues. Trimming took 1 base from V and 10 from J, leaving 17 bases between them. CDR3 in DNA: TGCGCCAGCAGCCAAGTTGCGAAACAGGGCGGCTCACCCCTCCACTTT. This encodes CASSQVAKQGGSPLHF.

This clone was observed a few times. The rearrangement links TRBV7-2 to TRBJ2-5; TRBD1 matches at 7 bases. Germline CDR1 and CDR2: SGHTA and FQGNSA. The length of the CDR3 is 14 residues. Losses at the gene ends were 6 bases for V and 2 bases for J; bases not matched to a gene: 6. The CDR3 DNA sequence: TGTGCCAGCAGTCTGGACAGGACACAAGAGACCCAGTACTTC. This translates into CASSLDRTQETQYF.

DNA of the CDR3: TGTGCCAGCAGTTATAGGCGGGGCCCCAATCAGCCCCAGCATTTT. Translating gives CASSYRRGPNQPQHF. The genes are TRBV6-5 and TRBJ1-5; a weak D match, TRBD1 (5 bases). This CDR3 contains 15 residues. Germline values: CDR1 MNHEY, CDR2 SVGAGI. With 3 bases removed from V and 3 bases from J, the gap between germline ends came to 12 bases.

This chain uses TRBV4-2 with TRBJ2-3; D remains unclear. Germline V gene sequence: CDR1 LGHNA, CDR2 YNFKEQ. V was pared by 1 base and J by 2 bases, with 4 bases between. The CDR3 totals 13 residues. The CDR3 sequence is CASSQVITDTQYF. Written as DNA, the CDR3 is TGTGCCAGCAGCCAAGTTATCACAGATACGCAGTATTTT.

The chain joins TRBV6-5 to TRBJ2-2; D is unresolved. V gave up 10 bases and J gave up 4 bases, with 13 bases separating them. Germline assignment: CDR1 MNHEY and CDR2 SVGAGI. The CDR3 has 13 residues. Here the CDR3 DNA reads TGTGCCATCGGCTCGGGTAGCACCGGGGAGCTGTTTTTT. Amino acids: CAIGSGSTGELFF.

The chain links TRBV11-3 to TRBJ2-2, with D maybe TRBD1 (6 bases). Germline CDR1 SGHNT, CDR2 YENEEA. Trimming cost V 2 bases and J 6 bases, with 13 bases left between them. This CDR3 spans 15 amino acids. The CDR3 protein is CASSLQGSRAGELFF. In nucleotides, the CDR3 is TGTGCCAGCAGCTTACAGGGGAGTAGGGCCGGGGAGCTGTTTTTT.

V usage is TRBV7-2 and J usage is TRBJ1-1; D is ambiguous. Germline V lookup: CDR1 SGHTA, CDR2 FQGNSA. The germline V and J ends were trimmed by 3 bases and 0 bases, with 11 bases remaining between them. The CDR3 has 15 amino acids. DNA for the CDR3: TGTGCCAGCAGCTTTCGTAACAGCATGAACACTGAAGCTTTCTTT. As protein: CASSFRNSMNTEAFF.

This rearrangement joins TRBV19 to TRBJ2-7; weak D call: TRBD1 (6 bases). The germline V gene has CDR1 LNHDA and CDR2 SQIVND (reference sequence). Trimming shortened V by 5 bases and J by 2 bases, and 22 bases separated the two germline ends. The CDR3 is 17 amino acids. The CDR3 DNA follows: TGTGCCAGTAGTTCCGACCCCTCGGACAGTATTCCCTACGAGCAGTACTTC. This translates into CASSSDPSDSIPYEQYF.

V is TRBV5-1 and J is TRBJ2-2; 7 bases agree with TRBD2. V trimming: 4 bases; J trimming: 3 bases; junction bases outside the gene matches: 6. CDR3 length: 15 residues. Germline V CDR1 and CDR2: SGHRS, YFSETQ. In nucleotides, the CDR3 is TGCGCCAGCAGCCTGATCGGGGGGTACACCGGGGAGCTGTTTTTT. Translated, it gives CASSLIGGYTGELFF.

This chain connects TRBV2 to TRBJ2-1; maybe TRBD1 (6 bases). The CDR3 contains 15 residues. V shed 7 bases and J shed 3 bases, with 16 bases lying between them. Germline loops: CDR1 SNHLY, CDR2 FYNNEI. The CDR3 DNA follows: TGTGCCAGCACCCACAGGAACAGGGTCTACAATGAGCAGTTCTTC. Amino acids: CASTHRNRVYNEQFF.

This chain connects TRBV2 to TRBJ2-7, with unresolved D. Trimming pared 1 base from V and 6 bases from J, leaving 10 bases between. CDR3 length: 13 amino acids. Germline V gene data show CDR1 as SNHLY and CDR2 as FYNNEI. The CDR3 reads CASSEEGLSEQYV. CDR3 in DNA: TGTGCCAGCAGTGAAGAGGGCCTTAGCGAGCAGTACGTC.

This clone was recorded only once. V usage is TRBV6-5 and J usage is TRBJ2-2, with D maybe TRBD1 (6 bases). V lost 5 bases, J lost 5 bases, and 15 bases lay in between. This CDR3 region has 15 residues. Germline V CDR1 and CDR2: MNHEY, SVGAGI. The CDR3 loop is CASSREGVVTGELFF. In nucleotides, the CDR3 is TGTGCCAGCAGTCGCGAGGGGGTTGTGACCGGGGAGCTGTTTTTT.